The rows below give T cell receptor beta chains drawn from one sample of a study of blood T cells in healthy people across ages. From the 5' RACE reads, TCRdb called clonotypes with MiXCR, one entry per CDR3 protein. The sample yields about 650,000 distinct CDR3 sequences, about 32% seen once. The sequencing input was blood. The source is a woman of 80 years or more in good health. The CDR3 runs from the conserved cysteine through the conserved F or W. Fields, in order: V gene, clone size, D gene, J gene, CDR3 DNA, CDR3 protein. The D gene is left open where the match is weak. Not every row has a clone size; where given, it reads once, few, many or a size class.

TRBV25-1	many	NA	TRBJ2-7	TGTGCCAGCAGTGAATCGGGGGTCGAGCAGTACTTC	CASSESGVEQYF
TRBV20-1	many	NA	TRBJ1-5	TGCAGTGCTAACGTCCTAAATCAGCCCCAGCATTTT	CSANVLNQPQHF
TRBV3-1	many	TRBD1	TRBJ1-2	TGTGCCAGCAGTCCGACAGGGAAGGATGGCTACACCTTC	CASSPTGKDGYTF
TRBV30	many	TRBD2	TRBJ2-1	TGTGCCTACGGACTAGCGGGGTCCCAGCAGTTCTTC	CAYGLAGSQQFF
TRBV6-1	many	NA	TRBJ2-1	TGTGCCAGCACCATAGGGGAAATGTCTGTGGGAAATGAGCAGTTCTTC	CASTIGEMSVGNEQFF
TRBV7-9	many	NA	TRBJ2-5	TGTGCCAGCAGCTTTGGGAGTGCGCAGTACTTC	CASSFGSAQYF
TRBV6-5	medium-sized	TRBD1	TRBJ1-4	TGTGCCAGCAGTACGGGACAGAAAAATGAAAAACTGTTTTTT	CASSTGQKNEKLFF
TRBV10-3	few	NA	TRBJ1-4	TGTGCCTCCCGGCGGCAGGGAGGAGAAAAACTGTTTTTT	CASRRQGGEKLFF
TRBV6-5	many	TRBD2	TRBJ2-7	TGTGCCAGCAGTTACCTGACTAGCGGGGTGACCTACGAGCAGTACTTC	CASSYLTSGVTYEQYF
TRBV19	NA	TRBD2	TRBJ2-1	TGTGCCAGTAGTCGTAGCGGGGGGGGTTCCGTTGAGCAGTTCTTC	CASSRSGGGSVEQFF
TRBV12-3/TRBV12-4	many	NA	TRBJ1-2	TGTGCCAGCAGTCGACAGGCCGGATACTATGGCTACACCTTC	CASSRQAGYYGYTF
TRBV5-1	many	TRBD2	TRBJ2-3	TGCGCCAGCAGCTTAAGGTCGGCGGGGGGTCACACAGATACGCAGTATTTT	CASSLRSAGGHTDTQYF
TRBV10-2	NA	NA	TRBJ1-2	TGCGCCACAGGACTACAGGGTATGCAGCGGGGCTACACCTTC	CATGLQGMQRGYTF
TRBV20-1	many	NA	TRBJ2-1	TGCAGTGCTAGAGACAAGGGGGGGGCGGCCCACAATGAGCAGTTCTTC	CSARDKGGAAHNEQFF
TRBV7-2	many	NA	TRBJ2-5	TGTGCCAGCAGCTTAAACAGGGTTCGCGGAGAGACCCAGTACTTC	CASSLNRVRGETQYF
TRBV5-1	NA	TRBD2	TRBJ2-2	TGCGCCAGCAGCCCATTTAGCGGGGGGAACACCGGGGAGCTGTTTTTT	CASSPFSGGNTGELFF
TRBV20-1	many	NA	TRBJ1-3	TGCAGTGCTAGTTTCAGCTCTGGAAACACCATATATTTT	CSASFSSGNTIYF
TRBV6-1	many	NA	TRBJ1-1	TGTGCCAGCAGGTACTGGAACACTGAAGCTTTCTTT	CASRYWNTEAFF
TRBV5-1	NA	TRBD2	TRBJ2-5	TGCGCCAGCAGCTTTATCGAATTCCCGGGACTAAAGGAGACCCAGTACTTC	CASSFIEFPGLKETQYF
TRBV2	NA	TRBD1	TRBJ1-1	TGTGCCAGCTCCCCCAGGGGGAGGGACACTGAAGCTTTCTTT	CASSPRGRDTEAFF
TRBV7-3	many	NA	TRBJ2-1	TGTGCCAGCAGCCCTATGGGGGGAATCCATGAGCAGTTCTTC	CASSPMGGIHEQFF
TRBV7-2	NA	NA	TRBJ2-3	TGTGCCAGCAGCCCGTTGGCGGGCCTAACCACAGATACGCAGTATTTT	CASSPLAGLTTDTQYF
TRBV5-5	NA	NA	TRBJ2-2	TGTGCCAGCAGCTTGAATTCGGACGCAAGGGGTGCCGGGGAGCTGTTTTTT	CASSLNSDARGAGELFF
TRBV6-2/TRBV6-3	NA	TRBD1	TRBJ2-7	TGTGCCAGCCGACCGAGGACAGGGAAGTCGCTCGCGGGCTCCTACGAGCAGTACTTC	CASRPRTGKSLAGSYEQYF
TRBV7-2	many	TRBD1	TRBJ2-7	TGTGCCAGCAGCCAAACCGGACAGGGGGCTCAGTACTTC	CASSQTGQGAQYF
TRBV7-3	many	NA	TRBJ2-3	TGTGCCAGCAGCTTATACGGACAGTCCCTAGATACGCAGTATTTT	CASSLYGQSLDTQYF
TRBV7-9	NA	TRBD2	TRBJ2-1	TGTGCCAGCAGCAGGGCGGGGGGGAATGAGCGGTTCTTC	CASSRAGGNERFF
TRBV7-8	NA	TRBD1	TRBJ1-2	TGTGCCAGCAGCTTGGAGGACAGGGGATATGGCTACACCTTC	CASSLEDRGYGYTF
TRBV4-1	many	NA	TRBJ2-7	TGCGCCAGCAGCCAAAACACAGGGCGAAACGAGCAGTACTTC	CASSQNTGRNEQYF
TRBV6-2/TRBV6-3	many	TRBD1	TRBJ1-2	TGTGCCAGCAGGCGGACAGGGAACTATGGCTACACCTTC	CASRRTGNYGYTF
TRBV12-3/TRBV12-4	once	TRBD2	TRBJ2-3	TGTGCCAGCAGCCCAGGGACTAGCGACACAGATACGCAGTATTTT	CASSPGTSDTDTQYF
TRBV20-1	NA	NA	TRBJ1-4	TGCAGTGCTGGGAAAGGGGAAAAACTGTTTTTT	CSAGKGEKLFF
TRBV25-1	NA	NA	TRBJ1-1	TGTGCCAGCAGGCAGGTATCCACTGAAGCTTTCTTT	CASRQVSTEAFF
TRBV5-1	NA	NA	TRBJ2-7	TGCGCCAGCAGCTTGGCACAGAGGGACGAGCAGTACTTC	CASSLAQRDEQYF
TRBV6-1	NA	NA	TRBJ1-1	TGTGCCAGCAGTGCCCCTACGGGAAGGGGGACTGAAGCTTTCTTT	CASSAPTGRGTEAFF
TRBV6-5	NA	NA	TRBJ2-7	TGTGCCAGCAGGCCGGGCGGGACGGATTTCTACGAGCAGTACTTC	CASRPGGTDFYEQYF
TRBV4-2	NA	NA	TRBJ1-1	TGTGCCAGCAGCCAACCCCCTGGGGGGGGTGTGAACACTGAAGCTTTCTTT	CASSQPPGGGVNTEAFF
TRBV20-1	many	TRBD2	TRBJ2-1	TGCAGTGCTAGTCTTATAGCGGGGGGGGCGTACAATGAGCAGTTCTTC	CSASLIAGGAYNEQFF
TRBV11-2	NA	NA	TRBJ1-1	TGTGCCAGCAGCTTAGTTCTCGGGATGAGCACTGAAGCTTTCTTT	CASSLVLGMSTEAFF
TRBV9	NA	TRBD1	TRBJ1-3	TGTGCCAGCAGCGTAGGAGGGACAGGAACCTCTGGAAACACCATATATTTT	CASSVGGTGTSGNTIYF
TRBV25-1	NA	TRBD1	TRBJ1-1	TGTGCCAGCAGCGCCGCGGGACAGATGAACACTGAAACTTTCTTT	CASSAAGQMNTETFF
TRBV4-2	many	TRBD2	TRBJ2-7	TGTGCCAGCAGCCAAGATGGAACTGGGAGGGTCGAGCAGTACTTC	CASSQDGTGRVEQYF
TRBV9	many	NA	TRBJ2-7	TGTGCCAGCAGCGTTGGCCCAAGCGCCTACGAGCAGTACTTC	CASSVGPSAYEQYF
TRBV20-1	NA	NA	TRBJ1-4	TGCAGTGCTAGAGATATGAAAGGGAGCGTCACTAATGAAAAACTGTTTTTT	CSARDMKGSVTNEKLFF
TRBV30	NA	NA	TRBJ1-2	TGTGCCCACTCGGGGACTGGGGGTAGCTACACCTTC	CAHSGTGGSYTF
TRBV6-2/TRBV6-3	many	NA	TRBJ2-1	TGTGCCAGCAGTTACGGCGCTGGGGGTAATGAGCAGTTCTTC	CASSYGAGGNEQFF
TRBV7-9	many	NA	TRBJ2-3	TGTGCCAGCAGCTTTCAGGACGCCTCAGATACGCAGTATTTT	CASSFQDASDTQYF
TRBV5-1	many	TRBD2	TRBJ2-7	TGCGCCAGCCGCAGACTAGCGGGGGGCAATTCCTACGAGCAGTACTTC	CASRRLAGGNSYEQYF
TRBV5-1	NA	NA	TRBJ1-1	TGCGCCAGCAGCGGCCAGACAGAAGGTGAAGCTTTCTTT	CASSGQTEGEAFF
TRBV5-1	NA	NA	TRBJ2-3	TGCACCAGCAGCTCCGGGCTTACCTTGAACACAGATACGCAGTATTTT	CTSSSGLTLNTDTQYF
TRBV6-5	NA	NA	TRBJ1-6	TGTGCCAGCAGAAGGACGAGCTCCTATAATTCACCCCTCCACTTT	CASRRTSSYNSPLHF